This TCR beta chain originates from a study of human T cells and chemical hapten exposure. Study information: From small differences in pooled library volume came most of the variation in per-sample TCR yields. Broader study findings: Among TCRs, those above 1 in 1000 frequency were unaffected by DPC sensitization.

It was the library that attached unique molecular identifiers to individual cDNA molecules. MiXCR was run by TCRdb on the RACE reads, yielding one entry per CDR3 protein. The data contain roughly 130,000 distinct CDR3 sequences, 8.5% to 9.5% of them singletons. There are many counts of this clonotype. What it binds is unknown. Time point in this sample: healthy volunteer bleed at 2 weeks. Unfractionated whole blood yielded the extracted total RNA. This CDR3 spans 16 amino acids. The trim removed 6 bases at V and 3 bases at J, leaving 5 bases unmatched. Per germline, CDR1 SEHNR and CDR2 FQNEAQ (reference sequence).

Source material: whole blood. This sequence joins TRBV7-9 and TRBJ2-2; 12 bases line up with TRBD2. The receptor was isolated from a male donor in good health. Some clones in this sample may be carry-over from other donors' samples. CDR3 region: CASRHRLAGDTGELFF. The CDR3, as DNA: TGTGCCAGCAGGCACCGACTAGCGGGAGACACCGGGGAGCTGTTTTTT.